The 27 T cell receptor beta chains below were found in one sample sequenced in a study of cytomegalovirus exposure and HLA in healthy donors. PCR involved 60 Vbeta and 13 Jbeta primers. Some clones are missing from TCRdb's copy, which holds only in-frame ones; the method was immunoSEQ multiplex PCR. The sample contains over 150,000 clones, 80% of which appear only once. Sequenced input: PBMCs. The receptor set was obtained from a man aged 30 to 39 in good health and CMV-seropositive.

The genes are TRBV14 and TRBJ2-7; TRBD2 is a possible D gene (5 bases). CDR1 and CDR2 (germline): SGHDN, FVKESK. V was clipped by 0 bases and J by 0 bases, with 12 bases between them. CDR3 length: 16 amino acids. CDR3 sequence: CASSQDGGSSSYEQYF. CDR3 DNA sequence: TGTGCCAGCAGCCAAGATGGAGGATCGAGCTCCTACGAGCAGTACTTC.

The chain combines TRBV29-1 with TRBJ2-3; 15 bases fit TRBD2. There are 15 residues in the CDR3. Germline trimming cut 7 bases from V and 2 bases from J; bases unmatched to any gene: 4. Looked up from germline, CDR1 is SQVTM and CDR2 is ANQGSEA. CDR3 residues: CSAGTSGGITDTQYF. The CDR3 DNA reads TGCAGCGCGGGGACTAGCGGGGGGATCACAGATACGCAGTATTTT.

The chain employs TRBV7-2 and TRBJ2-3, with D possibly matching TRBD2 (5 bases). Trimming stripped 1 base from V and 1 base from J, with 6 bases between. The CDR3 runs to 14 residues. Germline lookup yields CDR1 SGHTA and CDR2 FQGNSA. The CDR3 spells CASSLGRGTDTQYF. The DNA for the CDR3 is TGTGCCAGCAGCTTAGGGCGGGGCACAGATACGCAGTATTTT.

The CDR3 DNA reads TGTGCCAGCAGCCTGGACAGGGGGTATGAGCAGTACTTC. As protein: CASSLDRGYEQYF. The V and J genes are TRBV5-6 and TRBJ2-5, with TRBD1 identical over 10 bases. There are 13 residues in the CDR3. Germline V lookup: CDR1 SGHDT, CDR2 YYEEEE. V shed 4 bases and J 11 bases; nucleotides not matched to a gene: 8.

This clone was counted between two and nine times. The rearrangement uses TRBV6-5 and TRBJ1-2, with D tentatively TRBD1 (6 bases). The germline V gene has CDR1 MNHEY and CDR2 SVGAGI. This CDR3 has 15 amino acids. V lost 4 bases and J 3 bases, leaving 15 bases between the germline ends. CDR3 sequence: CASSSGGRAHYGYTF. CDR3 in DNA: TGTGCCAGCAGTTCGGGGGGCAGGGCTCACTATGGCTACACCTTC.

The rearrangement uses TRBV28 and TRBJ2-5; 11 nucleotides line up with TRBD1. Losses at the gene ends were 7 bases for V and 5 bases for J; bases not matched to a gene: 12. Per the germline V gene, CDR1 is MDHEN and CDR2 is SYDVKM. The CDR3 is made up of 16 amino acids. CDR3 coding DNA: TGTGCCAGCACTTTTGGGACAGGGGGAGTGGGGGAGACCCAGTACTTC. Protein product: CASTFGTGGVGETQYF.

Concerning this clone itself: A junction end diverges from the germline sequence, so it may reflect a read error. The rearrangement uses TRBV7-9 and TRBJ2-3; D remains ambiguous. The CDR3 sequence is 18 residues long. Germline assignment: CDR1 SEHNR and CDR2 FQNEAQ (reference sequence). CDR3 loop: CSSSLTGFPLRITDTQYF. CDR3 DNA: TGTTCCAGCAGCTTAACTGGGTTCCCCCTCAGGATCACAGATACGCAGTATTTT.

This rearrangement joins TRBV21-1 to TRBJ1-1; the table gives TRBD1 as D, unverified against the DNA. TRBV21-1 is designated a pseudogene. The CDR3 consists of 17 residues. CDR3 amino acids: CASSKVPSQGMNTEAFF. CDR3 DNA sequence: TGTGCCAGCAGCAAAGTTCCGAGTCAGGGGATGAACACTGAAGCTTTCTTT.

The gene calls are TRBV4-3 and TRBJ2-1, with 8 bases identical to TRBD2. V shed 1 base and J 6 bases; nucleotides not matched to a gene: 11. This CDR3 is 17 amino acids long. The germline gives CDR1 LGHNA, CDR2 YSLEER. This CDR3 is CASSQGSQLAEANEQFF. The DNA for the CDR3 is TGCGCCAGCAGCCAAGGGTCTCAACTAGCGGAGGCCAATGAGCAGTTCTTC.

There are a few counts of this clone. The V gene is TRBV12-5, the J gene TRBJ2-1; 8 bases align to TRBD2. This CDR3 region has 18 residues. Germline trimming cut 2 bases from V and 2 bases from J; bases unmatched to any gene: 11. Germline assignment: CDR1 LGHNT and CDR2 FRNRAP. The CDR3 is CASGLSPRGGGTYNEQFF. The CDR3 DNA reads TGTGCTAGTGGTTTGAGCCCTCGGGGGGGAGGGACCTACAATGAGCAGTTCTTC.

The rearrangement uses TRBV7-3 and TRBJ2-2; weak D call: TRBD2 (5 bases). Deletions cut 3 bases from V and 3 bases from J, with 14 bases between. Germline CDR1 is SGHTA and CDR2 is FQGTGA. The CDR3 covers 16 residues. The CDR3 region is CASSFGGSIHTGELFF. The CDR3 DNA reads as TGTGCCAGCAGCTTCGGCGGGTCGATTCACACCGGGGAGCTGTTTTTT.

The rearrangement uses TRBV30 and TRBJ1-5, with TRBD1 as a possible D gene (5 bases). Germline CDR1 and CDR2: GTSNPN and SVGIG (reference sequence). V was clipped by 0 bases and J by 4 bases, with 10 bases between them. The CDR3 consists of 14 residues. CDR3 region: CAWSVLGGNQPQHF. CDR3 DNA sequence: TGTGCCTGGAGTGTACTGGGGGGAAATCAGCCCCAGCATTTT. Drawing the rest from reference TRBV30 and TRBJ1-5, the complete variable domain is SQTIHQWPATLVQPVGSPLSLECTVEGTSNPNLYWYRQAAGRGLQLLFYSVGIGQISSEVPQNLSASRPQDRQFILSSKKLLLSDSGFYLCAWSVLGGNQPQHFGDGTRLSIL.

CDR3 sequence reads: CASSLAGTDGEAFF. In nucleotides, the CDR3 is TGTGCCAGCAGTTTAGCAGGGACAGACGGTGAAGCTTTCTTT. V usage is TRBV28 and J usage is TRBJ1-1; 7 nucleotides agree with TRBD1. V dropped 2 bases and J dropped 7; count of bases not matched to a gene: 7. The CDR3 covers 14 residues. Looked up from germline, CDR1 is MDHEN and CDR2 is SYDVKM.

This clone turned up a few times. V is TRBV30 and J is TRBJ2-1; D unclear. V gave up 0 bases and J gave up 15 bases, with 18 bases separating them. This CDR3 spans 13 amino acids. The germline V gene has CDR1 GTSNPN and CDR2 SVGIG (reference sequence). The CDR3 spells CAWSVATPRLTFF. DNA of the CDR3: TGTGCCTGGAGTGTAGCTACCCCACGTCTAACGTTCTTC.

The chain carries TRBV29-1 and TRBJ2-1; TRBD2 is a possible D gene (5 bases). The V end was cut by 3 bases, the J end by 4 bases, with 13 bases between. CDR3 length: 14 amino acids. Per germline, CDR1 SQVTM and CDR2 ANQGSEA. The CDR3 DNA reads TGCAGCGTTGATAAGGGAGTTACTTACAATGAGCAGTTCTTC. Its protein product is CSVDKGVTYNEQFF.

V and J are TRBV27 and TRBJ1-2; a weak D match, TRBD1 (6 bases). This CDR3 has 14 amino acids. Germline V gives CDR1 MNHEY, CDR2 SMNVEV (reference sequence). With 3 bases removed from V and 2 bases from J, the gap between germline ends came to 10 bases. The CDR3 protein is CASSFGGRNYGYTF. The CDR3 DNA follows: TGTGCCAGCAGTTTCGGGGGGCGAAACTATGGCTACACCTTC.

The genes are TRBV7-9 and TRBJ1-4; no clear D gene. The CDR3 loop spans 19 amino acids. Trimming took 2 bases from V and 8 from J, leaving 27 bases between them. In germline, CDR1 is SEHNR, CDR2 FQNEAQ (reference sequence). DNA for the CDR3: TGTGCCAGCAGCTTACGGGGTCAAGATCTACCCCGTGGCTTGGAAAAACTGTTTTTT. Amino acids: CASSLRGQDLPRGLEKLFF.

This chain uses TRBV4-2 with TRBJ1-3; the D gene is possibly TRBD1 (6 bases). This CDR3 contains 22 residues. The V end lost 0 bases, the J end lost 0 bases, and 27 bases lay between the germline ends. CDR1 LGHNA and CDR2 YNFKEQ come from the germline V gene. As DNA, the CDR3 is TGTGCCAGCAGCCAAGATATGGCTACAGGGATACCAGTGGGGCTCTCTGGAAACACCATATATTTT. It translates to CASSQDMATGIPVGLSGNTIYF.

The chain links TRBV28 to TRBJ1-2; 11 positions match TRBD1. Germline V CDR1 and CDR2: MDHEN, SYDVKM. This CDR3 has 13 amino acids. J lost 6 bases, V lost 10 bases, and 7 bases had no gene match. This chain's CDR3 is CATGDRGGHGYTF. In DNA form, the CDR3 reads TGTGCCACCGGGGACAGGGGGGGCCATGGCTACACCTTC.

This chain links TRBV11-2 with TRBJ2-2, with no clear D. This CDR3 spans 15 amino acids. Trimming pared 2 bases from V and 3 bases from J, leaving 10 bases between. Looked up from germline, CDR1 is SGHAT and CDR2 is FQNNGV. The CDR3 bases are TGTGCCAGCAGCTTATTACCCTATGACACCGGGGAGCTGTTTTTT. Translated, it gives CASSLLPYDTGELFF. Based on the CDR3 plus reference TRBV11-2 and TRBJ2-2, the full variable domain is EAGVAQSPRYKIIEKRQSVAFWCNPISGHATLYWYQQILGQGPKLLIQFQNNGVVDDSQLPKDRFSAERLKGVDSTLKIQPAKLEDSAVYLCASSLLPYDTGELFFGEGSRLTVL.

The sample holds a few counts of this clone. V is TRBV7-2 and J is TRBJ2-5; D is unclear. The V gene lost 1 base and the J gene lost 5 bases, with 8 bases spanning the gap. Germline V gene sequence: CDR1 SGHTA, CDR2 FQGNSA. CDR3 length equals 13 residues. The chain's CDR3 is CASSLGEKETQYF. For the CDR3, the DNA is TGTGCCAGCAGCTTAGGAGAAAAGGAGACCCAGTACTTC.

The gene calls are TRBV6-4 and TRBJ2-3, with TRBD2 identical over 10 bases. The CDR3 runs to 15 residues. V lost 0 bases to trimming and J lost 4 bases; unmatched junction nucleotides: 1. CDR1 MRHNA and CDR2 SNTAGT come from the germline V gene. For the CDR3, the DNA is TGTGCCAGCAGTGACTCAGCGGGGGGGCCAGATACGCAGTATTTT. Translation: CASSDSAGGPDTQYF.

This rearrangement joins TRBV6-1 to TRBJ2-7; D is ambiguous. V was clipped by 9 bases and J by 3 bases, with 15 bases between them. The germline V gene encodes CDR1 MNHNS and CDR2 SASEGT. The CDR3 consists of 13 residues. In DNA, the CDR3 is TGTGCCAGTCAGATAAGGAGTGTCTACGAGCAGTACTTC. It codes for CASQIRSVYEQYF.

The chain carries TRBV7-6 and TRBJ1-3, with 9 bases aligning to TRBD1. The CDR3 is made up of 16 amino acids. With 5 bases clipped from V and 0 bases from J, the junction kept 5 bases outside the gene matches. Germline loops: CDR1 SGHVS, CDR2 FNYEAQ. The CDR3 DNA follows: TGTGCCAGCAGCCAGAGACAGGGGGACTCTGGAAACACCATATATTTT. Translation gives CASSQRQGDSGNTIYF. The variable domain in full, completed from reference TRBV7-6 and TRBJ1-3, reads GAGVSQSPRYKVTKRGQDVALRCDPISGHVSLYWYRQALGQGPEFLTYFNYEAQQDKSGLPNDRFSAERPEGSISTLTIQRTEQRDSAMYRCASSQRQGDSGNTIYFGEGSWLTVV.

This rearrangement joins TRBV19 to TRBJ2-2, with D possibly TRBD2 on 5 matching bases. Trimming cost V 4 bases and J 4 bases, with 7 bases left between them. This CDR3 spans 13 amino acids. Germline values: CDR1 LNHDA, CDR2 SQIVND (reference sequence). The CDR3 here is CASSREITGELFF. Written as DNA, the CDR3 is TGTGCCAGTAGTAGGGAGATCACCGGGGAGCTGTTTTTT.

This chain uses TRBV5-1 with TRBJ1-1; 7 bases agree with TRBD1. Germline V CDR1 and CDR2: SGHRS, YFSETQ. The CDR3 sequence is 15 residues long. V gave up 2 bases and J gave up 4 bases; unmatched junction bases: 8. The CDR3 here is CASSFSEGAGTEAFF. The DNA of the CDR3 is TGCGCCAGCAGCTTCTCCGAGGGGGCTGGCACTGAAGCTTTCTTT.

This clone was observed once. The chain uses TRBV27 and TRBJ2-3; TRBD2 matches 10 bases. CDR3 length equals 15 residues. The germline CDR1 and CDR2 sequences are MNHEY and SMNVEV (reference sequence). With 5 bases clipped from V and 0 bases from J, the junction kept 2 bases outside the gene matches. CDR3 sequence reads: CASSHSGRSTDTQYF. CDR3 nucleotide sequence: TGTGCCAGCAGTCATAGCGGGAGGAGCACAGATACGCAGTATTTT.